Here is one T cell receptor (beta chain) with its context. These data come from a study of blood T cell repertoires in COVID-19. Study details: Sites across the United States, Italy and Spain contributed samples from acute and convalescent COVID-19. PBMCs, B-cell-depleted T cells, or T cells provided the cDNA or gDNA that made up the material.

Methods used by the authors: Estimated nucleated cell counts came from reference gene primer amplification. Some clones are missing from TCRdb's copy, which holds only in-frame ones; the method was immunoSEQ multiplex PCR. Clonal size and the V and J genes are those of that table, whereas D and trimming came from the DNA. The table shows roughly 220,000 clones, with roughly nine tenths occurring only once. V lost 6 bases and J lost 5; bases outside the gene matches: 6. The germline CDR1 and CDR2 sequences are MNHEY and SMNVEV (reference sequence). This CDR3 is 14 amino acids long. During active infection, Seattle patients enrolled and were then monitored through disease.

Specimen: peripheral blood. The V call is TRBV27, the J call TRBJ1-1; 10 bases align to TRBD1. The TCR was taken from a woman aged 50 to 60 with COVID-19, enrolled during active disease. CDR3 in amino acids: CASRRQGARTEAFF. The CDR3 coding sequence is TGTGCCAGCAGACGACAGGGGGCGCGGACTGAAGCTTTCTTT.